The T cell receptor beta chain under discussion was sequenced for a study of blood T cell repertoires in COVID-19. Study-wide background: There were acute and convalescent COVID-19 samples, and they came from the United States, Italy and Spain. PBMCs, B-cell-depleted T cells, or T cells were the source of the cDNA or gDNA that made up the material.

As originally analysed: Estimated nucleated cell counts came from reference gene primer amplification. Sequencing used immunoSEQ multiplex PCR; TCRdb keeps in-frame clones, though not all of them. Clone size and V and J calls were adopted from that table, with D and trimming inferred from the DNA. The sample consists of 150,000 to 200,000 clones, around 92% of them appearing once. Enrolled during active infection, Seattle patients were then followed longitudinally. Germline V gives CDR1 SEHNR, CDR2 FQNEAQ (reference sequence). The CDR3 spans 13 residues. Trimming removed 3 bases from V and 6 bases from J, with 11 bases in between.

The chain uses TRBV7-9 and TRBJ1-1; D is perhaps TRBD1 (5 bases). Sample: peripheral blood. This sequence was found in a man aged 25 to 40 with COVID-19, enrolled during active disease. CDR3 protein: CASSFGGVPEAFF. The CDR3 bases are TGTGCCAGCAGCTTCGGAGGGGTGCCTGAAGCTTTCTTT.